What follows are 3 T cell receptor beta chains derived from one specimen sequenced in a study of cytomegalovirus exposure and HLA in healthy donors. 13 Jbeta primers and 60 Vbeta primers were used for the PCR. Sequencing was performed with immunoSEQ multiplex PCR; in TCRdb, only in-frame clones are kept and a portion is missing. The sample lists more than 200,000 clones, around 80% occurring once. The sample comprised PBMCs. The source is a middle-aged man in good health and CMV-seronegative.

Concerning this clone: One end of the junction varies from germline; a read error may be responsible. This chain uses TRBV7-9 with TRBJ1-2; tentatively, D is TRBD1 (5 bases). Germline V lookup: CDR1 SEHNR, CDR2 FQNEAQ (reference sequence). The CDR3 covers 11 residues. The CDR3 nucleotides are TGTTCCAGCAGCTCAGGGAAAGGCTACACCTTC. Translated: CSSSSGKGYTF.

CDR3 sequence reads: CASSLDGGQDEQFF. The CDR3 DNA follows: TGTGCCAGCAGCTTAGACGGGGGACAGGATGAGCAGTTCTTC. J is TRBJ2-1 and V is TRBV7-9; TRBD1 matches 8 bases. The CDR3 runs to 14 residues. V lost 1 base and J lost 8; bases outside the gene matches: 4. Germline CDR1 and CDR2: SEHNR and FQNEAQ (reference sequence).

This chain joins TRBV4-2 and TRBJ1-3; D gene ambiguous. The germline V and J ends were trimmed by 0 bases and 4 bases, with 16 bases remaining between them. The CDR3 consists of 17 residues. The germline CDR1 and CDR2 sequences are LGHNA and YNFKEQ. CDR3 nucleotide sequence: TGTGCCAGCAGCCAAGATGCGAGGTCTCCGTCCGGAAACACCATATATTTT. The encoded protein is CASSQDARSPSGNTIYF.